This TCR beta chain derives from a study of cytomegalovirus exposure and HLA in healthy donors. Broader study findings: The authors later found HLA-associated TCR beta chains more clonally expanded than equally common others.

Researchers ran the PCR with 60 Vbeta and 13 Jbeta primers. Sequenced by immunoSEQ multiplex PCR; TCRdb stores in-frame clones only, minus some. The sample has 65,000 to 95,000 clones, just under 80% seen once. About this clone itself: No antigen is known for it.

The sample consisted of PBMCs. The receptor was derived from a male donor in good health and CMV-seropositive.

CDR3 residues: CASSLGISGTNTGELFF. The CDR3 DNA is TGTGCCAGCAGCTTAGGGATTAGCGGGACCAACACCGGGGAGCTGTTTTTT. J is TRBJ2-2 and V is TRBV7-2; 8 bases map to TRBD2. CDR1 and CDR2 from the germline V gene are SGHTA and FQGNSA. This CDR3 has 17 residues. Germline trimming cut 1 base from V and 2 bases from J; bases unmatched to any gene: 6.